This TCR beta chain derives from a study of PD-L1 blockade in urothelial cancer. Measured with immunoSEQ multiplex PCR; TCRdb has only the in-frame clones, and not every one. The data contain 35,000 to 45,000 clones, 88% of them singletons. V shed 6 bases, J shed 2 bases, and the junction held 7 bases outside the gene matches. CDR3 length equals 14 residues. Germline assignment: CDR1 ENHRY and CDR2 SYGVKD. The chain couples TRBV10-3 to TRBJ2-7; 7 bases are a match to TRBD2. The sample here was PBMCs, taken around atezolizumab (anti-PD-L1) treatment. The clonotype originates from a woman aged 55-75 years with urothelial cancer. In nucleotides, the CDR3 is TGTGCCATCAGCCCTAGCGGTGCGCCCTACGAGCAGTACTTC. Translating it yields CAISPSGAPYEQYF.